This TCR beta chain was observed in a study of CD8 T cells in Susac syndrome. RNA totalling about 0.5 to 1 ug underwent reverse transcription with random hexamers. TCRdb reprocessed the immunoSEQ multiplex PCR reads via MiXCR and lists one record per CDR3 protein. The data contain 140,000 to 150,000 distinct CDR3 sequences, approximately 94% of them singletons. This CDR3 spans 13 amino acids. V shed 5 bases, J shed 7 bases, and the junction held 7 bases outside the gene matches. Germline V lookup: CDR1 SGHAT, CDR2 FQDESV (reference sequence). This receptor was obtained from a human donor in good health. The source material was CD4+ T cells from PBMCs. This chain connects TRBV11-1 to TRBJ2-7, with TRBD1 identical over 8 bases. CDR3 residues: CASSEDRDPEQYF. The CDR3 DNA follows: TGTGCCAGCAGCGAGGACAGGGACCCAGAGCAGTACTTC.